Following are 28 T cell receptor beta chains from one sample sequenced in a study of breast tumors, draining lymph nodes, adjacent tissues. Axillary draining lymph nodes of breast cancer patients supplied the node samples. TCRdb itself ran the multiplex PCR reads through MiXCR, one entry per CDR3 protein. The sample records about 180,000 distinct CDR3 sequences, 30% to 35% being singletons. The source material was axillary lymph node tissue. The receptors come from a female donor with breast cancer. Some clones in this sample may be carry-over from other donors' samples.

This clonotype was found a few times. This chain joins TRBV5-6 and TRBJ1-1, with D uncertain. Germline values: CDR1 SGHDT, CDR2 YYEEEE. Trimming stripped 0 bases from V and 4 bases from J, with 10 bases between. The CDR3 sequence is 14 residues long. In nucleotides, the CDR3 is TGTGCCAGCAGCTTGGGGGCGCGGGGCACTGAAGCTTTCTTT. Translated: CASSLGARGTEAFF.

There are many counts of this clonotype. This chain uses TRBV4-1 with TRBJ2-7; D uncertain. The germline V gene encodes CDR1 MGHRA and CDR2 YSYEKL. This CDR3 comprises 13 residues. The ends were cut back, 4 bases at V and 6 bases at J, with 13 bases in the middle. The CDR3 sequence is CASSPGAMGEQYF. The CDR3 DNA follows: TGCGCCAGCAGCCCAGGCGCGATGGGCGAGCAGTACTTC.

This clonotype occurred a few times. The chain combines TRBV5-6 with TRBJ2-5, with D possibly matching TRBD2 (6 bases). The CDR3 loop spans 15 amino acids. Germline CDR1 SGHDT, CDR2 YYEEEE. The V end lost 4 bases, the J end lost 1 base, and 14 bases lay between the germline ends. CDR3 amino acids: CASSLGGPGQETQYF. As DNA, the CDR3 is TGTGCCAGCAGCCTGGGGGGACCGGGCCAAGAGACCCAGTACTTC.

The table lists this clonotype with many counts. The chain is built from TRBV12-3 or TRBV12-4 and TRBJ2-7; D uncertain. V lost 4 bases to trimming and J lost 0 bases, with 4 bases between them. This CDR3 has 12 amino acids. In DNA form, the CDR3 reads TGTGCCAGCAGTTCGTCCTCCTACGAGCAGTACTTC. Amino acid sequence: CASSSSSYEQYF.

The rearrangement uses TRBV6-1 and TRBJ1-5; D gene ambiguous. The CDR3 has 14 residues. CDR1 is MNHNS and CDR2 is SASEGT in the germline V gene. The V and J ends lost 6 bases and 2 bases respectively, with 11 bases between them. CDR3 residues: CASSPSGGNQPQHF. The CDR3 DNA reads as TGTGCCAGCAGCCCTTCAGGCGGCAATCAGCCCCAGCATTTT.

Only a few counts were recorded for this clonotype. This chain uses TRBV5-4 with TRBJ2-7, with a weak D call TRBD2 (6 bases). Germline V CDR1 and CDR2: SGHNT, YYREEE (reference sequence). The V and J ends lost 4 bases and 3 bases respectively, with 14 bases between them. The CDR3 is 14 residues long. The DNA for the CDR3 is TGTGCCAGCAGCCTCGGGGACTGGAACTACGAGCAGTACTTC. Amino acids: CASSLGDWNYEQYF.

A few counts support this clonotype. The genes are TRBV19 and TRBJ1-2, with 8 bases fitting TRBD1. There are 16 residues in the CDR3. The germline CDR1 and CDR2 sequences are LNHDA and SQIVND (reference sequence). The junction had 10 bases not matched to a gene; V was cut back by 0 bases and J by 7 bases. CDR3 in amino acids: CASSIDLAGGAGGYTF. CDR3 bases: TGTGCCAGTAGTATAGATTTGGCAGGGGGCGCGGGTGGCTACACCTTC. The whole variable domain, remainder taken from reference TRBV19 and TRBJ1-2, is DGGITQSPKYLFRKEGQNVTLSCEQNLNHDAMYWYRQDPGQGLRLIYYSQIVNDFQKGDIAEGYSVSREKKESFPLTVTSAQKNPTAFYLCASSIDLAGGAGGYTFGSGTRLTVV.

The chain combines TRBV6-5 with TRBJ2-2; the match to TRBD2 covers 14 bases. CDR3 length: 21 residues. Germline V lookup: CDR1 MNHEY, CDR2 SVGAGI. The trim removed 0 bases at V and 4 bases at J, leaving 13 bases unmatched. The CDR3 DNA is TGTGCCAGCAGTTACTCGCATGAGGGACTAGCGGGGGATCTATCCACCGGGGAGCTGTTTTTT. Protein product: CASSYSHEGLAGDLSTGELFF.

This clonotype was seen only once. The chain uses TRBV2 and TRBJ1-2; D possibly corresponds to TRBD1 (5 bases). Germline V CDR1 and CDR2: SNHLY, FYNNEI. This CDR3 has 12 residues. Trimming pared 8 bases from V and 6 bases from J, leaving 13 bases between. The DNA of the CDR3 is TGTGCCAGCGGACGGGGGGTTCATGGCTACACCTTC. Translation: CASGRGVHGYTF.

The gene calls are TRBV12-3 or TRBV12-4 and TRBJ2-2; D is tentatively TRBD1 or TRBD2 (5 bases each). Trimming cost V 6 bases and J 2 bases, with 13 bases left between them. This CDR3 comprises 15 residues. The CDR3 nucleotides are TGTGCCAGCAGCCGAAACGGGGCTAACACCGGGGAGCTGTTTTTT. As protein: CASSRNGANTGELFF.

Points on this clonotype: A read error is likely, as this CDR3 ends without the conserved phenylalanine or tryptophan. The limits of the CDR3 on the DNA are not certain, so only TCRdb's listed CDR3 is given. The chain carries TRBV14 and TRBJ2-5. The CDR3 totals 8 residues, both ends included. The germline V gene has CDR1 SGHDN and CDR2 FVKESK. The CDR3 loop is CASSQGIP.

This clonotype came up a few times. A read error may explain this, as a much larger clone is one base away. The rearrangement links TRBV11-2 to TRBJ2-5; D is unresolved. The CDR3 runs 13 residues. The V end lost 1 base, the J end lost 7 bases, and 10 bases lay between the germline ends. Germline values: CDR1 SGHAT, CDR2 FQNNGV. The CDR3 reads CASSLAWGATQYF. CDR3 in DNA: TGTGCCAGCAGCTTAGCGTGGGGTGCGACCCAGTACTTC.

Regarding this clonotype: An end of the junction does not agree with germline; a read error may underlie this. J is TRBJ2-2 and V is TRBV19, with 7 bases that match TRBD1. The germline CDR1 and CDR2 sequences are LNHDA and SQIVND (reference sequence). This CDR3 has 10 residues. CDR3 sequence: CASTPGGLFF. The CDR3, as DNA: TGTGCCAGTACCCCAGGGGGGCTGTTTTTT.

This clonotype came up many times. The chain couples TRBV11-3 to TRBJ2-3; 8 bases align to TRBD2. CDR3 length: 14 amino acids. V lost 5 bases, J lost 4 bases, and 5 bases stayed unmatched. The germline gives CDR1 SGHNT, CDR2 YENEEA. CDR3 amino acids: CASSPGGPADTQYF. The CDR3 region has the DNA TGTGCCAGCAGCCCGGGAGGGCCCGCAGATACGCAGTATTTT.

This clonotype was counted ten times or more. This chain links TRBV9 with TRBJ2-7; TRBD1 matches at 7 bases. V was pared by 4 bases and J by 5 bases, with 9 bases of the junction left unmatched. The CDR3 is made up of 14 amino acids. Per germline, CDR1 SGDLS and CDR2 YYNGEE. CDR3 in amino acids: CASSRLTGTDEQYF. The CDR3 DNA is TGTGCCAGCAGCCGGTTGACGGGGACAGACGAGCAGTACTTC.

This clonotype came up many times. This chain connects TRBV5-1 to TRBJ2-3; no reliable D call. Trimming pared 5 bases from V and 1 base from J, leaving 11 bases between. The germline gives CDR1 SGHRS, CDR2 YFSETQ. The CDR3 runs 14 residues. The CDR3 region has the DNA TGCGCCAGCAGATTCCGGGTTGGCACAGATACGCAGTATTTT. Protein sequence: CASRFRVGTDTQYF.

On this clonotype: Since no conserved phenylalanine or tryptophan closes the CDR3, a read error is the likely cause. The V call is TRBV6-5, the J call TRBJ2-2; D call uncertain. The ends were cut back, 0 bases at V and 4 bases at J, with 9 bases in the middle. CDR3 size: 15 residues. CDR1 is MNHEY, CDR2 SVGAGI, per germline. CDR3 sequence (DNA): TGTGCCAGCAGTTACTCGTCGTTGGGCACCGGGGAGCTGTTTCTT. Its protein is CASSYSSLGTGELFL.

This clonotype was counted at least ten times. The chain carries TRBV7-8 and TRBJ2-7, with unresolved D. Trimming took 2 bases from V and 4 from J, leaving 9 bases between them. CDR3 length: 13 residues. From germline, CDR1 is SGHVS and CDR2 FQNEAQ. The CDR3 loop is CASSLSVEYEQYF. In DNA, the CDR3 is TGTGCCAGCAGCTTATCTGTAGAGTACGAGCAGTACTTC.

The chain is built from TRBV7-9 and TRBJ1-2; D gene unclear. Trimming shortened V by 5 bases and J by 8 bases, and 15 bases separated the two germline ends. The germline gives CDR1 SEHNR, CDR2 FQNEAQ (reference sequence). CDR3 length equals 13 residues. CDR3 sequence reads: CASSPEETIGYTF. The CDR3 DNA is TGTGCCAGCAGCCCTGAAGAGACTATCGGCTACACCTTC.

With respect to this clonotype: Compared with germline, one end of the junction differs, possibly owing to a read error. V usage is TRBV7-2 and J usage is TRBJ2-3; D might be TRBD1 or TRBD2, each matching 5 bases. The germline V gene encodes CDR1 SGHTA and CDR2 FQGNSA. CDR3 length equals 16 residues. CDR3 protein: CASSVGTTFSTGTQYF. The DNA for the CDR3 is TGTGCCAGCAGCGTCGGGACCACCTTTAGCACAGGTACGCAGTATTTT.

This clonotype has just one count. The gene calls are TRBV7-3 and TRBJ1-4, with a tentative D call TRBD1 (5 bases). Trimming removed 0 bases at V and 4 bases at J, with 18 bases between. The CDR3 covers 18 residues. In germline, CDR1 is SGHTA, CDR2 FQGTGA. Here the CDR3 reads CASSLTGLSGGVNEKLFF. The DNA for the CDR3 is TGTGCCAGCAGCTTAACCGGGCTCAGCGGGGGGGTTAATGAAAAACTGTTTTTT.

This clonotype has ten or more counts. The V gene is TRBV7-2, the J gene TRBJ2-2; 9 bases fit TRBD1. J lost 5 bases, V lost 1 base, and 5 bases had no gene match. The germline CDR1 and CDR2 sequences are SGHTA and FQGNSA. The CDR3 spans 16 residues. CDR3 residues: CASSLVAQGATGELFF. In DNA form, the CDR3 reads TGTGCCAGCAGCTTAGTGGCACAGGGGGCGACCGGGGAGCTGTTTTTT.

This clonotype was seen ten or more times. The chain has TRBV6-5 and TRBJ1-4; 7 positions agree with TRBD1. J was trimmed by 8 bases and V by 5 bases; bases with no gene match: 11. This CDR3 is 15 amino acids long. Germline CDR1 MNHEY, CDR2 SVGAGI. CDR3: CASSRYRGSGEKLFF. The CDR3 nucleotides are TGTGCCAGCAGTCGCTACAGGGGAAGTGGCGAAAAACTGTTTTTT.

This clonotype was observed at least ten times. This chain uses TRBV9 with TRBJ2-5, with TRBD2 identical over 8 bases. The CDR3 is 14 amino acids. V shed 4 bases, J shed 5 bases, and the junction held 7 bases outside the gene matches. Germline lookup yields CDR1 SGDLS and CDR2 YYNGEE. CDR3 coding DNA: TGTGCCAGCAGCACACGGGAGGGCCTTGAGACCCAGTACTTC. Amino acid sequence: CASSTREGLETQYF.

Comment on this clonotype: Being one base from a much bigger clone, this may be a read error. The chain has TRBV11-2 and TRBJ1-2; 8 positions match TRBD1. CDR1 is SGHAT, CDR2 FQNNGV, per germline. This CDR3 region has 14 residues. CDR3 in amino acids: CAGSLTGGFYGYTF. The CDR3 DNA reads TGTGCCGGCAGCTTAACAGGGGGGTTCTATGGCTACACCTTC. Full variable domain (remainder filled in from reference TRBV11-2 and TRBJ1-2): EAGVAQSPRYKIIEKRQSVAFWCNPISGHATLYWYQQILGQGPKLLIQFQNNGVVDDSQLPKDRFSAERLKGVDSTLKIQPAKLEDSAVYLCAGSLTGGFYGYTFGSGTRLTVV.

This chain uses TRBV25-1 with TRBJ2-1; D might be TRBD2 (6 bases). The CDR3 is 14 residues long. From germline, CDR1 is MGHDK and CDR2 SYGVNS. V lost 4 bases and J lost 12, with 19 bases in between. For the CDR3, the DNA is TGTGCCAGCAGTGTTCCTGATCGGGGGAAACGGCAGTTCTTC. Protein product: CASSVPDRGKRQFF.

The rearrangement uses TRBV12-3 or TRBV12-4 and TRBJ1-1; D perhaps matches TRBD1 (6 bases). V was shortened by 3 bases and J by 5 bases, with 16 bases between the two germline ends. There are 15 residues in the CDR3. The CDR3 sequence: CASSFYSRGRTEAFF. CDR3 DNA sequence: TGTGCCAGCAGTTTTTATTCCAGGGGAAGGACTGAAGCTTTCTTT.

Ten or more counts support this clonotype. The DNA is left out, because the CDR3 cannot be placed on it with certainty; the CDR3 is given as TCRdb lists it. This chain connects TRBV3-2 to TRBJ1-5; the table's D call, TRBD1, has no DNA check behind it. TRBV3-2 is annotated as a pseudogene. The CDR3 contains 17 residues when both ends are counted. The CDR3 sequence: CASSQVGQGNSNQPQHF.